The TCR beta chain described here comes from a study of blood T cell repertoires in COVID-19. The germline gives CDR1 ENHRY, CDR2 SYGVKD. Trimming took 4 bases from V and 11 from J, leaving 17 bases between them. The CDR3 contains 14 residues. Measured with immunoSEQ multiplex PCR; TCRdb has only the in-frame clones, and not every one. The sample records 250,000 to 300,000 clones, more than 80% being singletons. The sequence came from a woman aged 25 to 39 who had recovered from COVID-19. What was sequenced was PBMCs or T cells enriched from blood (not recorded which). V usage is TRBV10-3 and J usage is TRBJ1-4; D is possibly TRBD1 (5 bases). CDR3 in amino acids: CAISGDQGLGKLFF. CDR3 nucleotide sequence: TGTGCCATCAGTGGAGATCAGGGATTAGGGAAACTGTTTTTT.